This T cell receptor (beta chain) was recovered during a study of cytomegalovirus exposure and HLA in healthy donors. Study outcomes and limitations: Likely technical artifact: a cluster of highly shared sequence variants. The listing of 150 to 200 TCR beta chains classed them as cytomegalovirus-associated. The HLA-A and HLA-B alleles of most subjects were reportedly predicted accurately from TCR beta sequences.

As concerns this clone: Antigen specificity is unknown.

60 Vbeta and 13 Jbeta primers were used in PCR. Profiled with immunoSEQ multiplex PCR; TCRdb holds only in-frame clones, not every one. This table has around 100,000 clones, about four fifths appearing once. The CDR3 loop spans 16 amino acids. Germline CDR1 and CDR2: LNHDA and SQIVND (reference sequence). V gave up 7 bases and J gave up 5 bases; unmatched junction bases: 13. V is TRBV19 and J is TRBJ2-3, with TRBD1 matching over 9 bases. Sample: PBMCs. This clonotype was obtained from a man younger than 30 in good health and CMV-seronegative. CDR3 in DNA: TGTGCCAGTACTCCCTACAGGGACAGGGCTGAAGATACGCAGTATTTT. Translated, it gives CASTPYRDRAEDTQYF. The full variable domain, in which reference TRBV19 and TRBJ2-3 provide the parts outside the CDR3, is DGGITQSPKYLFRKEGQNVTLSCEQNLNHDAMYWYRQDPGQGLRLIYYSQIVNDFQKGDIAEGYSVSREKKESFPLTVTSAQKNPTAFYLCASTPYRDRAEDTQYFGPGTRLTVL.